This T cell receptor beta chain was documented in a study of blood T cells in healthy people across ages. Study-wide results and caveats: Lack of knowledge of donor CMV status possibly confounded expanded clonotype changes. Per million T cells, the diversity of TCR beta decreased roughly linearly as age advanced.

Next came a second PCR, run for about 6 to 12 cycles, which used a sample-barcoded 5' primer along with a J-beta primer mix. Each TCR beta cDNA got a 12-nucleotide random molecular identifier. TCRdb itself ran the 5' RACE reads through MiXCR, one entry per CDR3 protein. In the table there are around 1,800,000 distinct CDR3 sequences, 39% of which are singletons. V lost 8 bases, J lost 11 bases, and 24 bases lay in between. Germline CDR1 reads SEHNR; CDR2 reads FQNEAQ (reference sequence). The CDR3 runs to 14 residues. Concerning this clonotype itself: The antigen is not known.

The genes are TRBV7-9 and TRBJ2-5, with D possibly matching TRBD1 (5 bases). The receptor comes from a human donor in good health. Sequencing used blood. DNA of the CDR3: TGTGCCAGCTCTGGGGTACAGGAGTCAGGAGAGCAGTACTTC. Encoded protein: CASSGVQESGEQYF.